These 6 T cell receptor beta chains were all obtained from the same sample, sequenced in a study of CD8 T cells in Susac syndrome. Random hexamers were used to reverse transcribe an amount of about 0.5 to 1 ug RNA. TCRdb re-called the immunoSEQ multiplex PCR reads with MiXCR, one entry per CDR3 protein. This sample carries about 130,000 distinct CDR3 sequences, around nine tenths of them seen once, and the ten largest clones take over 0.2%. The specimen sequenced was CD8+ T cells from PBMCs. These receptors all stem from a human donor with multiple sclerosis.

The chain links TRBV6-1 to TRBJ2-7; TRBD2 is a possible D gene (5 bases). The V gene lost 7 bases and the J gene lost 3 bases, with 13 bases spanning the gap. Germline CDR1 reads MNHNS; CDR2 reads SASEGT. This CDR3 spans 13 amino acids. CDR3 region: CASTEGRGYEQYF. Here the CDR3 DNA reads TGTGCCAGCACCGAAGGGAGAGGCTACGAGCAGTACTTC.

The chain carries TRBV12-3 or TRBV12-4 and TRBJ1-5; D call uncertain. The ends were cut back, 2 bases at V and 7 bases at J, with 12 bases in the middle. This CDR3 region has 14 residues. CDR3 nucleotides: TGTGCCAGCAGTTTATGGGGTGCTGGACAGCCCCAGCATTTT. Encoded protein: CASSLWGAGQPQHF.

The chain employs TRBV2 and TRBJ2-7, with 11 bases lining up with TRBD2. Germline values: CDR1 SNHLY, CDR2 FYNNEI. This CDR3 has 16 residues. J gave up 0 bases and V 5 bases, and 6 bases lay outside the gene matches. CDR3 nucleotide sequence: TGTGCCAGCAGTCCCCCGGGACTAGCGGACTCCTACGAGCAGTACTTC. It codes for CASSPPGLADSYEQYF.

The J gene is TRBJ1-1, the V gene TRBV20-1, with 7 nucleotides matching TRBD1. This CDR3 spans 15 amino acids. The V segment lost 8 bases and the J segment 1 base; nucleotides outside the gene matches: 13. Germline V gene data show CDR1 as DFQATT and CDR2 as SNEGSKA (reference sequence). The CDR3 DNA sequence: TGCAGTCACCCACTAGGACAGGAGACGAACACTGAAGCTTTCTTT. Amino acids: CSHPLGQETNTEAFF.

The rearrangement joins TRBV20-1 to TRBJ1-1; D is unresolved. The V and J ends lost 5 bases and 0 bases respectively, with 16 bases between them. CDR1 is DFQATT, CDR2 SNEGSKA, per germline (reference sequence). This CDR3 is built from 15 residues. CDR3 region: CSAGWERVLNTEAFF. Written as DNA, the CDR3 is TGCAGTGCTGGGTGGGAGCGAGTATTGAACACTGAAGCTTTCTTT.

The chain carries TRBV6-5 and TRBJ1-2; D is possibly TRBD1 (5 bases). Germline V CDR1 and CDR2: MNHEY, SVGAGI. V was cut by 5 bases and J by 2 bases, with 9 bases left in between. The CDR3 sequence is 13 residues long. CDR3 in amino acids: CASSTGTNYGYTF. As DNA, the CDR3 is TGTGCCAGCAGTACCGGGACGAACTATGGCTACACCTTC.